This record concerns one T cell receptor beta chain sequence. This sample stems from a study of blood T cell repertoires in COVID-19. Study at large: The cDNA or gDNA used as material had been derived from T cells, B-cell-depleted T cells, or PBMCs.

Germline V gene lookup returns CDR1 SGHNT and CDR2 YYREEE (reference sequence). Trimming removed 4 bases at V and 7 bases at J, with 17 bases between. This CDR3 comprises 15 residues. Clones were read by immunoSEQ multiplex PCR, and TCRdb kept only the in-frame ones, dropping some. The table lists tens of thousands of clones, 78% of them singletons. Material for sequencing was peripheral blood. The receptor comes from a man older than 75 with acute or convalescent COVID-19. The rearrangement links TRBV5-4 to TRBJ2-2, with D perhaps TRBD2 (5 bases). CDR3 DNA: TGTGCCAGCAGCCGGCTCCGGGATCGCAACGGGGAGCTGTTTTTT. Amino acids: CASSRLRDRNGELFF.